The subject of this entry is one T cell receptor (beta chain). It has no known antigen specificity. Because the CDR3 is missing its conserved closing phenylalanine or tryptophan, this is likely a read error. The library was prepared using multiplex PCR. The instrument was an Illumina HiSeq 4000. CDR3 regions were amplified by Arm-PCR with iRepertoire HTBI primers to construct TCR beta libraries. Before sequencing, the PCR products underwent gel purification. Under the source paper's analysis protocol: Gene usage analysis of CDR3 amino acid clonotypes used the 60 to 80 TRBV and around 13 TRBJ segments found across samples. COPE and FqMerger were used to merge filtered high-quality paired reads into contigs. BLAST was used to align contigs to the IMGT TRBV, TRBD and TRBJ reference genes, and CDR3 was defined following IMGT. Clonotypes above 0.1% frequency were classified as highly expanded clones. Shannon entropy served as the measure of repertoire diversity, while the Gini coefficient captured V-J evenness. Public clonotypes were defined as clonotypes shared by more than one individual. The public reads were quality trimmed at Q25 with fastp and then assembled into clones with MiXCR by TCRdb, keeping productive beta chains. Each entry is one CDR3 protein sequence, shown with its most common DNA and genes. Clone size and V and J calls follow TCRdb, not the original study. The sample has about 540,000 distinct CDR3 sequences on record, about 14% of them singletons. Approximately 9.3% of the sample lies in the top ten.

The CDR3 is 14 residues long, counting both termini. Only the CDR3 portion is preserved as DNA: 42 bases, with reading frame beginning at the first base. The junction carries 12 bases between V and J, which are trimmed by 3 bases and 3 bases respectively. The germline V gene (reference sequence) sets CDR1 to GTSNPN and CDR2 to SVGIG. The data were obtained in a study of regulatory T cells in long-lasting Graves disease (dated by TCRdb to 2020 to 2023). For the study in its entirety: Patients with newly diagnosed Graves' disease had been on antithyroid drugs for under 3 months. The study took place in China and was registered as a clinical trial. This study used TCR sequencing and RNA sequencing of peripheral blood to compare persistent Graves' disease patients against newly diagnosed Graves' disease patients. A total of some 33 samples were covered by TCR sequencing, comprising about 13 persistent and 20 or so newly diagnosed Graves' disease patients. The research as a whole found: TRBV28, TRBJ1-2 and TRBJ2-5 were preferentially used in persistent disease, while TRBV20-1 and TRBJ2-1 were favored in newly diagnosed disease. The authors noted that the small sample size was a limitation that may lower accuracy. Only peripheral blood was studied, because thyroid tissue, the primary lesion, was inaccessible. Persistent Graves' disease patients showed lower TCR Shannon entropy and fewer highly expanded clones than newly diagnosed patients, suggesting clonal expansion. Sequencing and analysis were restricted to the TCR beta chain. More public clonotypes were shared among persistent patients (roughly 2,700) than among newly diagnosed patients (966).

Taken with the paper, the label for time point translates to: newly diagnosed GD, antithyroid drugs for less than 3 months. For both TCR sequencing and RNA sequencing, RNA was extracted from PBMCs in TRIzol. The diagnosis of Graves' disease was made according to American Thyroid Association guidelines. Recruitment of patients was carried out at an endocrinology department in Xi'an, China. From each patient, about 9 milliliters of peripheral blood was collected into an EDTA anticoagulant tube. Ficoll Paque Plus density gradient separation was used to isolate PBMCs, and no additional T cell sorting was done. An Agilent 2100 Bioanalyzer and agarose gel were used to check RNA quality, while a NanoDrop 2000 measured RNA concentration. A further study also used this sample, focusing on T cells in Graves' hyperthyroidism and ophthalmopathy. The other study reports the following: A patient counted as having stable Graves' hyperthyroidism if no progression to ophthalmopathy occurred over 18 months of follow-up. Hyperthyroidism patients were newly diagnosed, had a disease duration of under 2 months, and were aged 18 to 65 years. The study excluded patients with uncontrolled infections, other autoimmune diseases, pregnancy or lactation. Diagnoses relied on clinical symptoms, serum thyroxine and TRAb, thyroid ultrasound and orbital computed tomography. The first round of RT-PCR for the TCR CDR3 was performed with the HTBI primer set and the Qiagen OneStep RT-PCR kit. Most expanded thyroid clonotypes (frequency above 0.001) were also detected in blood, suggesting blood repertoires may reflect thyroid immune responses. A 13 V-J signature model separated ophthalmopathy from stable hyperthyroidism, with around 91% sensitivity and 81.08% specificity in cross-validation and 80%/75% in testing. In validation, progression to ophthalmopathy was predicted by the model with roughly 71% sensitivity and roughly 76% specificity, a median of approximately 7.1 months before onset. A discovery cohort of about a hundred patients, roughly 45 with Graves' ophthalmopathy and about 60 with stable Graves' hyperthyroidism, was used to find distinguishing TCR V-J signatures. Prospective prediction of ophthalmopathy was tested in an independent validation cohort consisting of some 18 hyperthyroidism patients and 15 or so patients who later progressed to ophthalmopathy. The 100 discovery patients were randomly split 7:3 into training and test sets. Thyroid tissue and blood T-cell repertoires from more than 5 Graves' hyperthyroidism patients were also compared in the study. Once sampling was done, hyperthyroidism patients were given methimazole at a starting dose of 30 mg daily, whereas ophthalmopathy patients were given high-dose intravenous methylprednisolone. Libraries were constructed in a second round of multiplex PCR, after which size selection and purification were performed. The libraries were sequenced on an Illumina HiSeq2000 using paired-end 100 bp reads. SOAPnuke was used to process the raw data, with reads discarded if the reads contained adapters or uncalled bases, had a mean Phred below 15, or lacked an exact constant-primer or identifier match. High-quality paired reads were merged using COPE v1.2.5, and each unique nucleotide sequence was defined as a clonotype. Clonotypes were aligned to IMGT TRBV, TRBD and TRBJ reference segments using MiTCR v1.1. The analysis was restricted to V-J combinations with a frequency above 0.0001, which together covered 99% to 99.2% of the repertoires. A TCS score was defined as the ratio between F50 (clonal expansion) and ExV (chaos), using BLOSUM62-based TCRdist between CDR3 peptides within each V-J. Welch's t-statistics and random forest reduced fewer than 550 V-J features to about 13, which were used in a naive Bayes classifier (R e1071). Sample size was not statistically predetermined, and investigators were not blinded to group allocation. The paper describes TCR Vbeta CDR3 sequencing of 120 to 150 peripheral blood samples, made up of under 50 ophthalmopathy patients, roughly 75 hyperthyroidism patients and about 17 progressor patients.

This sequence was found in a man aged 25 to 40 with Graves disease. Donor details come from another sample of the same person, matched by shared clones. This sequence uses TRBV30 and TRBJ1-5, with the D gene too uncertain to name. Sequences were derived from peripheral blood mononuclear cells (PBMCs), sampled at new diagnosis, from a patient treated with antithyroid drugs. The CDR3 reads CAWRNYGINQPQHL. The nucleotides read TGTGCCTGGAGAAACTACGGAATCAATCAGCCCCAGCATCTT.